The rows below give T cell receptor beta chains drawn from one sample of a study of blood T cell repertoires in COVID-19. Generated by immunoSEQ multiplex PCR, the TCRdb table keeps only in-frame clones and is missing some. This sample yields about 150,000 clones, of which around 87% are seen a single time; about 4.1% belongs to the top ten. Sequenced sample: PBMCs or T cells enriched from blood (not recorded which). These receptors all come from a woman in her forties who had been exposed to COVID-19. CDR3s include the opening cysteine and the closing phenylalanine or tryptophan. The D gene is left open where the match is weak. Clone size is given for some rows only: seen once, a few or many times, or a class if the clone is expanded.

v_gene	j_gene	abundance	d_gene	CDR3nt	CDR3aa
TRBV14	TRBJ2-7	NA	TRBD1	TGTGCCAGCAGCCAGAGAGGACAGGGGCCGGTCTACGAGCAGTACTTC	CASSQRGQGPVYEQYF
TRBV19	TRBJ2-3	NA	NA	TGTGCCAGTGGAGTGCAGGGCGGCACAGATACGCAGTATTTT	CASGVQGGTDTQYF
TRBV27	TRBJ2-2	NA	NA	TGTGCCAGCAGTTTTCAGGGCCACACCGGGGAGCTGTTTTTT	CASSFQGHTGELFF
TRBV28	TRBJ2-7	NA	TRBD2	TGTGCCAGCAGTCTCAGACTAGCGGGAGGGCCTGGGGACGAGCAGTACTTC	CASSLRLAGGPGDEQYF
TRBV5-5	TRBJ2-2	NA	NA	TGTGCCAGCAGCTTGGCGTACACCGGGGAGCTGTTTTTT	CASSLAYTGELFF
TRBV2	TRBJ1-5	NA	TRBD1	TGTGCCAGCAGTCGAACAGGGGGAGGTCAGCCCCAGCATTTT	CASSRTGGGQPQHF
TRBV10-2	TRBJ1-1	NA	NA	TGCGCCAGCAATGGCCCGGGGTTTTCTGAAGCTTTCTTT	CASNGPGFSEAFF
TRBV27	TRBJ1-6	NA	TRBD1	TGTGCCAGCAGTTTAAGGGACAGGCCCCTCCACTTT	CASSLRDRPLHF
TRBV15	TRBJ1-5	NA	NA	TGTGCCACCAGCAGAGATCTCTCTGACAGCCAGCCCCAGCATTTT	CATSRDLSDSQPQHF
TRBV5-1	TRBJ1-2	NA	NA	TGCGCCAGCAGTGAGGGCGACTTCTATGGCTACACCTTC	CASSEGDFYGYTF
TRBV19	TRBJ2-1	once	TRBD2	TGTGCCAGTGGGGTTTCCGGGACTAGCGGAAACAATGAGCAGTTCTTC	CASGVSGTSGNNEQFF
TRBV7-6	TRBJ2-7	NA	TRBD1	TGTGCCAGCAGCTTTATTTCGGGACAGGGTGGAGACGAGCAGTACTTC	CASSFISGQGGDEQYF
TRBV25-1	TRBJ1-4	NA	NA	TGTGCCAGCAGTGAAAATTTGAGATTCACTAATGAAAAACTGTTTTTT	CASSENLRFTNEKLFF
TRBV5-1	TRBJ1-2	NA	TRBD1	TGCGCCAGCAGCTCCGGGACAGGGAGCGGCGGCTACACCTTC	CASSSGTGSGGYTF
TRBV9	TRBJ2-2	NA	NA	TGTGCCAGCAGCCCGAGGTCGCTCAGCGGGGAGCTGTTTTTT	CASSPRSLSGELFF
TRBV9	TRBJ2-3	NA	TRBD2	TGTGCCAGCAGCGTAGCTGCGGGGGACGGCGCAGATACGCAGTATTTT	CASSVAAGDGADTQYF
TRBV6-1	TRBJ2-1	few	TRBD2	TGTGCCAGCAGTGACGGACTAGCGGACTACAATGAGCAGTTCTTC	CASSDGLADYNEQFF